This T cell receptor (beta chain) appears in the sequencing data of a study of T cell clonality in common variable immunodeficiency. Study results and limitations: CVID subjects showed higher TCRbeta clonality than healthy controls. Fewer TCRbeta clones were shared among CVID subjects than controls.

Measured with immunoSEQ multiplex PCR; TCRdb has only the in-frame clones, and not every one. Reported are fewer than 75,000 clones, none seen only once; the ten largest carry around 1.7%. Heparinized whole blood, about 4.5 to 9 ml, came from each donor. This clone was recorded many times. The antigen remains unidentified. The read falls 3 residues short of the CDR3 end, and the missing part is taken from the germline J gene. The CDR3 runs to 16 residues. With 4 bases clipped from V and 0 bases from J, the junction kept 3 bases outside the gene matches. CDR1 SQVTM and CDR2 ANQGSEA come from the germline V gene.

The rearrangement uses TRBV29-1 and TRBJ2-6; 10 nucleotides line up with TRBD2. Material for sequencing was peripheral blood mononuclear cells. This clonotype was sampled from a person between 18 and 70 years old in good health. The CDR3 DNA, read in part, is TGCAGCGTTGGGGCTAGCGGGAGCTCTGGGGCCAACGTC. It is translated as CSVGASGSSGANV. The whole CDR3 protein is CSVGASGSSGANVLTF.